The clone carrying this TCR beta chain turned up a few times. The germline gives CDR1 MDHEN, CDR2 SYDVKM. The CDR3 spans 17 residues. V lost 6 bases and J lost 8; bases outside the gene matches: 15. TCRdb called the RT-PCR reads again in MiXCR, with one record for every CDR3 protein. The sample has about 540,000 distinct CDR3 sequences, around 21% seen once. The data were taken from a study of response to subunit inactivated influenza vaccine. This sample was also put to use in a study of T cells expressing NK-cell markers. This second study notes: cDNA encoding TCR beta was synthesized via 5'RACE template switching incorporating UMIs. The study drew TCR beta repertoires from sorted CD3+CD56+NKG2C+, CD3+CD56+NKG2C- and CD3+CD56-NKG2C+ T cells. Eight donors were sequenced, seven testing HCMV-seropositive and one testing seronegative. These clonotypes also led the CD3+CD56-NKG2C+ fraction in a few donors.

This sample comprised CD4+ T cells sorted from PBMCs, obtained 11 to 12 days after vaccination. The origin of this receptor is a man between 45 and 60 years old who received an inactivated influenza vaccine. V and J are TRBV28 and TRBJ2-2; TRBD1 matches at 10 bases. CDR3 loop: CASRFSTGTGAGGELFF. Written as DNA, the CDR3 is TGTGCCAGCAGATTTTCCACCGGGACAGGGGCCGGAGGGGAGCTGTTTTTT.